Sequencing of this TCR beta chain was carried out in a study of T cells in Graves' hyperthyroidism and ophthalmopathy. Points from the study as a whole: The model's output predicted ophthalmopathy at a median of approximately 6.5 months prior to onset.

Regions amplified from RNA transcripts were the TCR beta CDR3 regions. HTBI primers were used for first-round RT-PCR of the TCR CDR3. Each CDR3 protein is one row after TCRdb ran MiXCR on the multiplex PCR reads. The sample has hundreds of thousands of distinct CDR3 sequences; over 35% are singletons. Stable Graves' hyperthyroidism denoted no ophthalmopathy progression over 18 months. CDR1 LNHNV and CDR2 YYDKDF come from the germline V gene (reference sequence). The CDR3 loop spans 16 amino acids. Germline trimming cut 6 bases from V and 1 base from J; bases unmatched to any gene: 8. In its sample, this clonotype was seen many times. The antigen is undetermined.

Sequenced: blood. This TCR derives from a man aged 18 to 29 with Graves' hyperthyroidism. This rearrangement joins TRBV15 to TRBJ2-7, with 11 positions matching TRBD2. The CDR3 region has the DNA TGTGCCACCAGTACTAGCGGGAGCTCTAGATCCTACGAGCAGTACTTC. Amino acids: CATSTSGSSRSYEQYF.